One sample yielded the 13 T cell receptor beta chains listed below, sequenced in a study of T cells after yellow fever vaccination. TCRdb re-derived calls from the 5' RACE reads in MiXCR, one entry per CDR3 protein. Here the sample spans a few hundred thousand distinct CDR3 sequences, roughly 3.7% being singletons. This specimen was PBMCs, taken 15 days after the yellow fever booster vaccination. The receptors come from a man aged 18 to 35 who received the YFV17D yellow fever vaccine.

This clonotype was seen at least ten times. The chain uses TRBV10-3 and TRBJ1-5; TRBD1 is a possible D gene (5 bases). Trimming stripped 5 bases from V and 5 bases from J, with 13 bases between. This CDR3 spans 14 amino acids. Germline values: CDR1 ENHRY, CDR2 SYGVKD. The CDR3 sequence: CAISPRGSDQPQHF. In DNA form, the CDR3 reads TGTGCCATCAGTCCCCGGGGGAGCGATCAGCCCCAGCATTTT.

This clonotype was seen repeatedly, ten times or more. This chain links TRBV28 with TRBJ2-5, with a tentative D call TRBD1 (6 bases). The length of the CDR3 is 14 residues. Germline assignment: CDR1 MDHEN and CDR2 SYDVKM. The germline V and J ends were trimmed by 7 bases and 0 bases, with 12 bases remaining between them. CDR3 residues: CASTLGQNQETQYF. The CDR3 coding sequence is TGTGCCAGCACCCTAGGACAGAACCAAGAGACCCAGTACTTC.

This clonotype was detected ten times or more. The chain uses TRBV6-6 and TRBJ2-5; D remains unclear. The CDR3 contains 13 residues. Germline V gene sequence: CDR1 MNHNY, CDR2 SVGAGI (reference sequence). The V end lost 2 bases, the J end lost 5 bases, and 9 bases lay between the germline ends. The CDR3 DNA is TGTGCCAGCAGTTACAGCAGAAGGGAGACCCAGTACTTC. Protein sequence: CASSYSRRETQYF.

This clonotype was detected many times. The chain employs TRBV25-1 and TRBJ1-4; D not certain. The germline gives CDR1 MGHDK, CDR2 SYGVNS. The ends were cut back, 2 bases at V and 6 bases at J, with 4 bases in the middle. The CDR3 is 12 residues long. CDR3 loop: CASSEGDEKLFF. The CDR3 coding sequence is TGTGCCAGCAGTGAAGGGGATGAAAAACTGTTTTTT.

The sample holds many counts of this clonotype. This CDR3 is CASRGPLERSEAFF. CDR3 bases: TGTGCCAGCAGGGGGCCCTTAGAGCGATCTGAAGCTTTCTTT. The chain links TRBV6-5 to TRBJ1-1; tentatively, D is TRBD1 (5 bases). Germline lookup yields CDR1 MNHEY and CDR2 SVGAGI. The V and J ends lost 6 bases and 6 bases respectively, with 17 bases between them. The CDR3 has 14 residues.

This clonotype was found many times. This chain's CDR3 is CSVGTTEETQYF. The DNA for the CDR3 is TGCAGCGTTGGGACAACCGAAGAGACCCAGTACTTC. V and J are TRBV29-1 and TRBJ2-5, with a possible D match to TRBD1 (5 bases). Germline-derived CDR1 and CDR2 are SQVTM and ANQGSEA. V was pared by 4 bases and J by 3 bases, with 9 bases between. CDR3 length equals 12 residues.

This clonotype occurred many times. This sequence joins TRBV3-1 and TRBJ1-1; unclear D gene. Germline assignment: CDR1 LGHDT and CDR2 YNNKEL (reference sequence). The CDR3 has 11 residues. V gave up 3 bases and J gave up 4 bases, with 3 bases separating them. For the CDR3, the DNA is TGTGCCAGCAGCCATAGCACTGAAGCTTTCTTT. It codes for CASSHSTEAFF.

This clonotype was counted many times. The chain is built from TRBV10-3 and TRBJ2-7; D ambiguous. Deletions cut 4 bases from V and 4 bases from J, with 8 bases between. This CDR3 region has 12 residues. Germline assignment: CDR1 ENHRY and CDR2 SYGVKD. The CDR3 here is CAISVPDYEQYF. Written as DNA, the CDR3 is TGTGCCATCAGTGTACCGGATTACGAGCAGTACTTC.

This clonotype occurred many times. The rearrangement uses TRBV20-1 and TRBJ2-7; D unresolved. The germline V gene has CDR1 DFQATT and CDR2 SNEGSKA (reference sequence). The V end lost 1 base, the J end lost 5 bases, and 15 bases lay between the germline ends. The CDR3 spans 14 residues. CDR3 coding DNA: TGCAGTGCTAGAGGGACCTCTGAACTCCACGAGCAGTACTTC. Protein: CSARGTSELHEQYF.

Ten or more counts support this clonotype. The chain links TRBV6-5 to TRBJ2-2; TRBD1 aligns across 12 bases. Germline values: CDR1 MNHEY, CDR2 SVGAGI. The CDR3 is 14 amino acids. The junction had 5 bases not matched to a gene; V was cut back by 6 bases and J by 9 bases. DNA for the CDR3: TGTGCCAGCAGCCGGGACAGGGGGCGTCGGGAGCTGTTTTTT. It codes for CASSRDRGRRELFF.

This clonotype was picked up many times. The chain uses TRBV12-3 or TRBV12-4 and TRBJ2-5, with 7 positions matching TRBD1. This CDR3 has 16 amino acids. V dropped 7 bases and J dropped 1; count of bases not matched to a gene: 12. The CDR3 region is CASNVGLQGLQETQYF. The DNA for the CDR3 is TGTGCCAGCAACGTAGGCCTACAGGGGCTCCAAGAGACCCAGTACTTC.

This clonotype came up many times. J is TRBJ2-5 and V is TRBV7-9; D may be TRBD1 or TRBD2 (5 bases each). V lost 3 bases and J 0 bases, leaving 11 bases between the germline ends. There are 15 residues in the CDR3. CDR1 is SEHNR and CDR2 is FQNEAQ in the germline V gene (reference sequence). CDR3 region: CASSLRGTNQETQYF. Here the CDR3 DNA reads TGTGCCAGCAGCTTGAGAGGGACCAACCAAGAGACCCAGTACTTC.

The sample holds many counts of this clonotype. This rearrangement joins TRBV20-1 to TRBJ1-1, with 8 bases that match TRBD1. Unmatched junction bases numbered 3, after V lost 6 bases and J lost 9 bases. Germline V gives CDR1 DFQATT, CDR2 SNEGSKA (reference sequence). This CDR3 spans 10 amino acids. CDR3 DNA sequence: TGCAGTGCAAGGGACAGGAAAGCTTTCTTT. Amino acids: CSARDRKAFF.